The 3 T cell receptor beta chains given below trace back to one sample, sequenced in a study of blood T cells in healthy people across ages. A sample-barcoded 5' primer and a J-beta primer mix were used in a second PCR of about 7 to 12 cycles. MiXCR, run by TCRdb on the 5' RACE reads, gives a single entry per CDR3 protein. The table lists approximately 1,100,000 distinct CDR3 sequences, 40% to 50% of them singletons. The material sequenced was blood. All receptors derive from an older woman in good health.

The chain carries TRBV2 and TRBJ1-2; possibly TRBD1 for D (6 bases). Trimming shortened V by 6 bases and J by 3 bases, and 20 bases separated the two germline ends. This CDR3 contains 16 residues. Germline CDR1 reads SNHLY; CDR2 reads FYNNEI. In nucleotides, the CDR3 is TGTGCCAGCAGCGTAAGACTAGACAGGAGTTACTATGGCTACACCTTC. This gives the protein CASSVRLDRSYYGYTF.

A word on this clonotype: A junction boundary mismatches the germline segment, possibly from a read error. The genes are TRBV28 and TRBJ2-5, with 8 bases lining up with TRBD2. The length of the CDR3 is 13 residues. Germline values: CDR1 MDHEN, CDR2 SYDVKM. CDR3 in amino acids: CASSTHGRETQYF. In nucleotides, the CDR3 is TGTGCCAGCAGTACCCACGGGAGGGAGACTCAGTACTTC.

In the case of this clonotype: The junction and the germline gene differ at one end; a read error may be behind it. The chain joins TRBV10-3 to TRBJ2-1, with 14 bases lining up with TRBD2. Germline V gene lookup returns CDR1 ENHRY and CDR2 SYGVKD. This CDR3 has 20 residues. The CDR3 spells CAISDPGGTSGSRRYNKQFF. The CDR3 DNA reads as TGTGCCATCAGTGATCCCGGCGGGACTAGCGGGAGTCGACGATACAATAAGCAGTTCTTC.